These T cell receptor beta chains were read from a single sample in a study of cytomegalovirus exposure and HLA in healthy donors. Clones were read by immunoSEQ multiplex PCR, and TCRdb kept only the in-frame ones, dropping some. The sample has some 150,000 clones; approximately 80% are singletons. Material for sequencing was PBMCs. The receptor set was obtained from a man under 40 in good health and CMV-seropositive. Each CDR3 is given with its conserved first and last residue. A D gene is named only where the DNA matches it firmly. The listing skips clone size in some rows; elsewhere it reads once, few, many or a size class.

TGTGCCAGCCAAATCGCCGGGACTAGCGGTTACAATGAGCAGTTCTTC CASQIAGTSGYNEQFF TRBV19 NA TRBD2 TRBJ2-1
TGTGGTACCCTAGCGACTGGGGCCAACGTCCTGACTTTC CGTLATGANVLTF TRBV28 NA NA TRBJ2-6
TGCGCCAGCAGCTTAGCCAGGGAGGACACGGGGACCCAGTACTTC CASSLAREDTGTQYF TRBV5-1 NA NA TRBJ2-5
TGTGCCAGCAGCTCTATGGGACAGGGAATCGAGACCCAGTACTTC CASSSMGQGIETQYF TRBV7-8 NA TRBD1 TRBJ2-5
TGTGCCAGCAGTCCCCTGGGGGGGGAGCCCCAGCATTTT CASSPLGGEPQHF TRBV6-5 NA NA TRBJ1-5
TGCGCCAGCAGCTCCCCGGGACAGGGGGTCTACGAGCAGTACTTC CASSSPGQGVYEQYF TRBV5-1 NA TRBD1 TRBJ2-7
TGTGCCAGCAGCCCCGGCGGAGGCAAAGCCCAGTACTTC CASSPGGGKAQYF TRBV11-2 NA NA TRBJ2-5
TGTGCCAGCAGCCGACAGGGGGAAGATCAGCCCCAGCATTTT CASSRQGEDQPQHF TRBV28 NA TRBD1 TRBJ1-5
TGTGCCAGCAGTGGACAGGGCCTGGCGAACACTGAAGCTTTCTTT CASSGQGLANTEAFF TRBV2 NA TRBD1 TRBJ1-1
TGTGCCAGTAGTATTTTACAGGGGGATCAGCCCCAGCATTTT CASSILQGDQPQHF TRBV19 NA TRBD1 TRBJ1-5
TGTGCCAGCAGCTTTAGTCTCTCCAATGAGCAGTTCTTC CASSFSLSNEQFF TRBV7-9 NA NA TRBJ2-1
TGCAGCGGGAGGGGGACAGGGTTTGACAATGAGCAGTTCTTC CSGRGTGFDNEQFF TRBV29-1 NA TRBD1 TRBJ2-1
TGTGCCAGCAGCTTGATAGGGGGTTGGTACGAGCAGTACTTC CASSLIGGWYEQYF TRBV5-6 NA NA TRBJ2-7
TGCGCCAGCAGCCCGGCCGGAGGGGACACTGAAGCTTTCTTT CASSPAGGDTEAFF TRBV5-1 NA NA TRBJ1-1
TGTGCCAGCTGGCGGGAGCGGACCGGGGAGCTGTTTTTT CASWRERTGELFF TRBV28 NA TRBD2 TRBJ2-2
TGTGCCAGCAGCCAAAATCAGCCCCAGCATTTT CASSQNQPQHF TRBV28 NA NA TRBJ1-5
TGTGCCAGCAGCCAAGGGACTAGCGGCGGGGCAGATACGCAGTATTTT CASSQGTSGGADTQYF TRBV14 many TRBD2 TRBJ2-3
TGTGCCAGCAGTTCTCTCCGGGACAGCTATGGCTACACCTTC CASSSLRDSYGYTF TRBV27 NA TRBD1 TRBJ1-2